One and the same sample provided the 28 T cell receptor beta chains below, sequenced in a study of vaccination and CD4 T cells after COVID-19. As to treatment: approximately 9-day PBMC culture with coronavirus spike peptide pools or control peptides (ViraFEST assay). Sequencing of DNA taken from cultured CD4+ T cells relied on the Oncomine TCR Beta short-read assay. MiXCR, applied by TCRdb to the PCR reads, yields one record per CDR3 protein. The data show about 24,000 distinct CDR3 sequences, approximately 50% seen once. These receptors' antigens are unknown. Sequencing input: CD4+ T cells from blood, cultured in vitro. These receptors all come from a human donor who had recovered from COVID-19.

The J gene is TRBJ2-5, the V gene TRBV27, with TRBD2 matching 16 bases. V dropped 6 bases and J dropped 2; count of bases not matched to a gene: 12. Germline CDR1 reads MNHEY; CDR2 reads SMNVEV (reference sequence). The length of the CDR3 is 19 residues. The CDR3 sequence: CASSPPRSGLAGGQETQYF. The CDR3 DNA sequence: TGTGCCAGCAGCCCACCGCGGTCGGGACTAGCGGGGGGGCAAGAGACCCAGTACTTC.

V and J are TRBV6-2 or TRBV6-3 and TRBJ1-2, with a weak D call TRBD1 (5 bases). The CDR3 spans 12 residues. The germline CDR1 and CDR2 sequences are MNHEY and SVGEGT. The V end lost 6 bases, the J end lost 4 bases, and 9 bases lay between the germline ends. The CDR3 coding sequence is TGTGCCAGCAGCCGACAGATCTATGGCTACACCTTC. It yields the protein CASSRQIYGYTF.

V gene TRBV5-5 combines with J gene TRBJ2-5; weak D call: TRBD2 (5 bases). This CDR3 spans 13 amino acids. The V gene lost 4 bases and the J gene lost 12 bases, with 19 bases spanning the gap. The germline CDR1 and CDR2 sequences are SGHKS and YYEKEE (reference sequence). Written as DNA, the CDR3 is TGTGCCAGCAGCACGGAGGTGACTGATGTTAAGTACTTC. It encodes CASSTEVTDVKYF.

This clonotype was detected only a few times. V and J are TRBV6-1 and TRBJ1-5; 8 bases are a match to TRBD1. This CDR3 contains 15 residues. V was pared by 6 bases and J by 2 bases, with 6 bases of the junction left unmatched. CDR1 is MNHNS and CDR2 is SASEGT in the germline V gene. The CDR3 protein is CASSRTGTGNQPQHF. The DNA of the CDR3 is TGTGCCAGCAGCCGGACAGGGACGGGCAATCAGCCCCAGCATTTT.

The V and J genes are TRBV5-6 and TRBJ2-7, with 7 positions matching TRBD2. With 4 bases clipped from V and 0 bases from J, the junction kept 10 bases outside the gene matches. CDR3 length: 16 residues. The germline V gene has CDR1 SGHDT and CDR2 YYEEEE. CDR3 region: CASSKQTSSSSYEQYF. The CDR3 nucleotides read TGTGCCAGCAGCAAACAGACTAGCTCGAGCTCCTACGAGCAGTACTTC.

This clonotype was counted between two and nine times. V and J are TRBV28 and TRBJ2-5; D possibly uses TRBD1 or TRBD2 (5 bases each). Germline V CDR1 and CDR2: MDHEN, SYDVKM. CDR3 length equals 15 residues. Trimming took off 5 bases at V and 2 bases at J, with 15 bases between the two ends. This chain's CDR3 is CASSLFGAAQETQYF. As DNA, the CDR3 is TGTGCCAGCAGTCTCTTCGGGGCGGCTCAAGAGACCCAGTACTTC. The full variable domain, in which reference TRBV28 and TRBJ2-5 provide the parts outside the CDR3, is DVKVTQSSRYLVKRTGEKVFLECVQDMDHENMFWYRQDPGLGLRLIYFSYDVKMKEKGDIPEGYSVSREKKERFSLILESASTNQTSMYLCASSLFGAAQETQYFGPGTRLLVL.

The chain is built from TRBV28 and TRBJ2-7, with a tentative D call TRBD1 (6 bases). V lost 2 bases, J lost 5 bases, and 13 bases lay in between. The CDR3 is made up of 14 amino acids. Germline CDR1 reads MDHEN; CDR2 reads SYDVKM. The CDR3 region has the DNA TGTGCCAGCAGTTTACGCGGGCAGGGGAACGAGCAGTACTTC. The encoded protein is CASSLRGQGNEQYF.

This clonotype came up a few times. The chain is built from TRBV27 and TRBJ1-2, with a weak D call TRBD1 (6 bases). The CDR3 is 14 residues long. CDR1 is MNHEY, CDR2 SMNVEV, per germline (reference sequence). V was trimmed by 6 bases and J by 4 bases, leaving 15 bases between them. CDR3 loop: CASRWGGPIYGYTF. In nucleotides, the CDR3 is TGTGCCAGCAGGTGGGGGGGGCCTATCTATGGCTACACCTTC.

The chain links TRBV27 to TRBJ1-1, with D possibly being TRBD1 (5 bases). Deletions cut 6 bases from V and 6 bases from J, with 20 bases between. The CDR3 covers 15 residues. Germline CDR1 reads MNHEY; CDR2 reads SMNVEV (reference sequence). The CDR3 sequence is CASSPGWGFGAEAFF. The CDR3 DNA follows: TGTGCCAGCAGCCCAGGGTGGGGATTTGGGGCTGAAGCTTTCTTT.

The gene calls are TRBV6-5 and TRBJ2-2; perhaps TRBD2 as D (6 bases). Germline-derived CDR1 and CDR2 are MNHEY and SVGAGI. V lost 2 bases to trimming and J lost 3 bases, with 10 bases between them. The CDR3 loop spans 15 amino acids. The CDR3 region is CASSYPGDYTGELFF. CDR3 DNA: TGTGCCAGCAGTTACCCGGGGGATTACACCGGGGAGCTGTTTTTT.

This clonotype was counted a few times. The chain combines TRBV7-2 with TRBJ2-7; 13 positions agree with TRBD2. V was clipped by 5 bases and J by 4 bases; unmatched bases: 8. CDR3 length equals 16 residues. CDR1 is SGHTA, CDR2 FQGNSA, per germline. CDR3 protein: CASSQRTSGGRYEQYF. DNA of the CDR3: TGTGCCAGCAGCCAACGGACTAGCGGGGGTCGTTACGAGCAGTACTTC.

In its sample, this clonotype was seen a few times. This sequence joins TRBV10-2 and TRBJ1-5; no clear D gene. This CDR3 spans 13 amino acids. Trimming cost V 6 bases and J 4 bases, with 10 bases left between them. Germline V CDR1 and CDR2: WSHSY, SAAADI. The CDR3 region has the DNA TGCGCCAGCAGGGATACAAGGAATCAGCCCCAGCATTTT. As protein: CASRDTRNQPQHF.

This clonotype has just one count. The chain is built from TRBV18 and TRBJ1-5; the D is unclear. Deletions cut 1 base from V and 4 bases from J, with 5 bases between. Per the germline V gene, CDR1 is KGHSH and CDR2 is LQKENI. CDR3 length: 13 residues. For the CDR3, the DNA is TGTGCCAGCTCACCACAATGGAATCAGCCCCAGCATTTT. The encoded protein is CASSPQWNQPQHF.

In this sample, this clonotype turned up a few times. The genes are TRBV20-1 and TRBJ2-1, with 9 positions matching TRBD1. This CDR3 has 15 amino acids. V lost 6 bases, J lost 9 bases, and 15 bases stayed unmatched. Germline loops: CDR1 DFQATT, CDR2 SNEGSKA (reference sequence). This chain's CDR3 is CSAVPGTGRAGEQFF. The CDR3 nucleotides read TGCAGTGCCGTCCCCGGGACAGGGAGGGCCGGTGAGCAGTTCTTC.

Notes on this clonotype: One end of the junction fails to match germline, which may point to a read error. The genes are TRBV20-1 and TRBJ2-1; the D gene is possibly TRBD2 (6 bases). Germline CDR1 and CDR2: DFQATT and SNEGSKA (reference sequence). CDR3 length: 13 residues. DNA of the CDR3: TGCAGTGCCAGAGAGCCGGCGGGACTTGAGCAGTTCTTC. Translated, it gives CSAREPAGLEQFF.

The chain uses TRBV19 and TRBJ2-3; 7 nucleotides align to TRBD1. Trimming cost V 0 bases and J 8 bases; bases outside gene matches: 2. Germline V gives CDR1 LNHDA, CDR2 SQIVND (reference sequence). The CDR3 contains 13 residues. The DNA of the CDR3 is TGTGCCAGTAGTATAGAACCAGGGGGTACGCAGTATTTT. Its translation is CASSIEPGGTQYF.

This clonotype was counted a single time. At one boundary the junction diverges from the germline segment, which might be a read error. V is TRBV6-1 and J is TRBJ1-4; no clear D gene. The CDR3 is made up of 14 amino acids. Germline CDR1 and CDR2: MNHNS and SASEGT. The CDR3 DNA sequence: TGTGCCAGCGGGCCTCCTCGCCAAGACGCGACACTGCTTTTT. Translation gives CASGPPRQDATLLF.

The rearrangement joins TRBV20-1 to TRBJ1-1, with 11 positions matching TRBD1. Germline-derived CDR1 and CDR2 are DFQATT and SNEGSKA (reference sequence). There are 11 residues in the CDR3. V lost 5 bases and J lost 11; bases outside the gene matches: 4. In nucleotides, the CDR3 is TGCAGTGCTCGGACAGGGGGCTTCGCTTTCTTT. It specifies CSARTGGFAFF.

This chain uses TRBV28 with TRBJ2-7; TRBD1 might be the D (5 bases). CDR3 length: 12 residues. Germline V CDR1 and CDR2: MDHEN, SYDVKM. Between the trimmed V and J ends, which lost 6 bases and 3 bases, there was a span of 9 bases. CDR3 sequence (DNA): TGTGCCAGCAGCCGCCAGGGCTACGAGCAGTACTTC. It yields the protein CASSRQGYEQYF.

With respect to this clonotype: Lacking the conserved final phenylalanine or tryptophan, this CDR3 likely reflects a read error. The chain recombines TRBV7-6 with TRBJ1-5, with 7 bases aligning to TRBD1. V lost 4 bases to trimming and J lost 6 bases; unmatched junction nucleotides: 3. Germline lookup yields CDR1 SGHVS and CDR2 FNYEAQ. There are 13 residues in the CDR3. The CDR3 reads CASSYRQGQPQHY. CDR3 DNA sequence: TGTGCCAGCAGCTACCGACAGGGTCAGCCCCAGCATTAT.

Only one count was recorded for this clonotype. This sequence joins TRBV27 and TRBJ2-5; TRBD2 might be the D (7 bases). The V end was cut by 5 bases, the J end by 5 bases, with 12 bases between. The CDR3 is made up of 13 amino acids. Germline V gives CDR1 MNHEY, CDR2 SMNVEV (reference sequence). CDR3 loop: CASSRGGYETQYF. CDR3 nucleotides: TGTGCCAGCAGTAGGGGGGGTTATGAGACCCAGTACTTC.

This clonotype has only a few counts. The chain recombines TRBV6-1 with TRBJ1-2; a possible D gene is TRBD1 (5 bases). Per the germline V gene, CDR1 is MNHNS and CDR2 is SASEGT. The CDR3 spans 13 residues. Trimming removed 8 bases from V and 2 bases from J, with 12 bases in between. The CDR3 region has the DNA TGTGCCAGCTCAGGGACGGTCAACTATGGCTACACCTTC. Translated: CASSGTVNYGYTF.

The chain links TRBV6-5 to TRBJ1-2; possibly TRBD1 for D (5 bases). The CDR3 is 14 residues long. Trimming stripped 4 bases from V and 1 base from J, with 10 bases between. Germline V gene data show CDR1 as MNHEY and CDR2 as SVGAGI. The CDR3 DNA follows: TGTGCCAGCAGTTCGTGGGGGGATAACTATGGCTACACCTTC. This sequence encodes CASSSWGDNYGYTF.

This clonotype was counted a few times. The V gene is TRBV6-2 or TRBV6-3, the J gene TRBJ1-1; tentative D call: TRBD1 (5 bases). The CDR3 consists of 14 residues. Germline CDR1 MNHEY, CDR2 SVGEGT. V was shortened by 3 bases and J by 6 bases, with 14 bases between the two germline ends. CDR3 region: CASSYHGAEAEAFF. The CDR3 nucleotides read TGTGCCAGCAGTTATCACGGGGCGGAGGCTGAAGCTTTCTTT.

The genes are TRBV12-3 or TRBV12-4 and TRBJ2-1; D is unresolved. The CDR3 is 13 amino acids. Between the trimmed V and J ends, which lost 5 bases and 8 bases, there was a span of 13 bases. The CDR3 region has the DNA TGTGCCAGCAGTCCGTATCCCAAGGATGAGCAGTTCTTC. Its protein product is CASSPYPKDEQFF.

This clonotype has just a few counts. This chain joins TRBV20-1 and TRBJ2-2; 9 bases map to TRBD2. With V trimmed by 3 bases and J by 5 bases, 10 bases remained unmatched. CDR1 is DFQATT and CDR2 is SNEGSKA in the germline V gene (reference sequence). This CDR3 spans 16 amino acids. The CDR3: CSASKVRGGYTGELFF. In nucleotides, the CDR3 is TGCAGTGCTAGTAAAGTGCGGGGGGGGTATACCGGGGAGCTGTTTTTT.

In this sample, this clonotype turned up a few times. The chain recombines TRBV15 with TRBJ2-2; D is unresolved. Germline assignment: CDR1 LNHNV and CDR2 YYDKDF (reference sequence). V lost 1 base and J 0 bases, leaving 3 bases between the germline ends. This CDR3 has 14 amino acids. The CDR3 is CATSRVANTGELFF. The CDR3 DNA reads TGTGCCACCAGCAGAGTCGCGAACACCGGGGAGCTGTTTTTT. Supplemented by reference TRBV15 and TRBJ2-2, the full variable domain reads DAMVIQNPRYQVTQFGKPVTLSCSQTLNHNVMYWYQQKSSQAPKLLFHYYDKDFNNEADTPDNFQSRRPNTSFCFLDIRSPGLGDTAMYLCATSRVANTGELFFGEGSRLTVL.

This clonotype was seen only a few times. This sequence joins TRBV24-1 and TRBJ2-3; 7 bases are a match to TRBD2. With 1 base clipped from V and 5 bases from J, the junction kept 8 bases outside the gene matches. CDR1 KGHDR and CDR2 SFDVKD come from the germline V gene. The length of the CDR3 is 16 residues. The CDR3, as DNA: TGTGCCACCAGTGATTTAGTGGCGGGAGACCTAGATACGCAGTATTTT. The encoded protein is CATSDLVAGDLDTQYF.